The present entry profiles one T cell receptor (beta chain) with its context. Profiling relied on immunoSEQ multiplex PCR, and the TCRdb table lists in-frame clones only, not all of them. The sample holds about 62,000 clones, approximately 89% seen once. Trimming removed 2 bases from V and 4 bases from J, with 14 bases in between. Germline V gene sequence: CDR1 SQVTM, CDR2 ANQGSEA. The CDR3 contains 14 residues. The source of the sample is a study of technical replicates of blood from a few donors. This rearrangement joins TRBV29-1 to TRBJ1-1, with D possibly matching TRBD1 (5 bases). This TCR came from a human donor in good health. Some clones in this sample may be carry-over from other donors' samples. What was sequenced was PBMCs. CDR3 amino acids: CSVEYQGRGTEAFF. DNA of the CDR3: TGCAGCGTTGAATACCAGGGTAGAGGCACTGAAGCTTTCTTT.